Here is one T cell receptor beta chain with its context. Its antigen is unidentified. The data belong to a study of T cells in localized non-small cell lung cancer. Regarding the study as a whole: Peak T cell clonality was found in uninvolved adjacent lung, exceeding tumor.

In germline, CDR1 is ENHRY, CDR2 SYGVKD. The CDR3 spans 13 residues. Trimming left V 4 bases short and J 6 bases short, with 9 bases between. Measured with immunoSEQ multiplex PCR; TCRdb has only the in-frame clones, and not every one. The table has about 52,000 clones, 70% to 90% seen once. This receptor was obtained from a male donor older than 55 with stage III squamous cell lung carcinoma. This material consisted of peripheral blood, taken before any cancer treatment. This chain joins TRBV10-3 and TRBJ1-4, with D hard to call. Here the CDR3 DNA reads TGTGCCATCAGTGTAAGGACCGATGAAAAACTGTTTTTT. This encodes CAISVRTDEKLFF.